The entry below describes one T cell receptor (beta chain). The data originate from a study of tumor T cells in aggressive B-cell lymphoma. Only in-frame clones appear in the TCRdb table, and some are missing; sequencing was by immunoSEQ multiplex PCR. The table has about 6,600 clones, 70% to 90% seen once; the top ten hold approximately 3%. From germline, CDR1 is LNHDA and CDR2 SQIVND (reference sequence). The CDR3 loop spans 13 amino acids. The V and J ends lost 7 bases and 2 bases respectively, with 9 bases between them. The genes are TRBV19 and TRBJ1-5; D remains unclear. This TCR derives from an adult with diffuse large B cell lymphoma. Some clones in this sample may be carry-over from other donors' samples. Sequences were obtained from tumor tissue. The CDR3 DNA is TGTGCCAGTACCCCCACAGGCAATCAGCCCCAGCATTTT. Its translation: CASTPTGNQPQHF.